One and the same sample provided the 9 T cell receptor beta chains below, sequenced in a study of control samples from healthy donors and cancer patients. The assay was immunoSEQ multiplex PCR, and TCRdb's table has in-frame clones only and misses some. The repertoire has some 120,000 clones, roughly 91% of them found once; the top ten carry 1.7%. Input material: PBMCs. The source is a man between 45 and 60 years old with head and neck cancer.

This clone came up a few times. The V call is TRBV6-1, the J call TRBJ1-1; D ambiguous. CDR3 length equals 11 residues. Trimming took off 2 bases at V and 10 bases at J, with 8 bases between the two ends. Germline lookup yields CDR1 MNHNS and CDR2 SASEGT. DNA of the CDR3: TGTGCCAGCAGTGAACCGGGGAGAGCTTTCTTT. Protein sequence: CASSEPGRAFF.

This sequence joins TRBV5-5 and TRBJ1-2, with TRBD1 matching over 7 bases. V was pared by 4 bases and J by 4 bases, with 7 bases of the junction left unmatched. The CDR3 sequence is 14 residues long. CDR1 and CDR2 from the germline V gene are SGHKS and YYEKEE (reference sequence). CDR3 DNA: TGTGCCAGCAGCCGAAACGACAGGGTCTATGGCTACACCTTC. Amino acid sequence: CASSRNDRVYGYTF.

The rearrangement links TRBV5-4 to TRBJ2-1, with 11 bases aligning to TRBD2. The CDR3 totals 17 residues. V shed 1 base, J shed 0 bases, and the junction held 3 bases outside the gene matches. Germline V gene sequence: CDR1 SGHNT, CDR2 YYREEE (reference sequence). CDR3 in amino acids: CASSLPSGGFSYNEQFF. The CDR3 coding sequence is TGTGCCAGCAGCTTGCCTAGCGGGGGGTTCTCCTACAATGAGCAGTTCTTC. Drawing the rest from reference TRBV5-4 and TRBJ2-1, the complete variable domain is ETGVTQSPTHLIKTRGQQVTLRCSSQSGHNTVSWYQQALGQGPQFIFQYYREEENGRGNFPPRFSGLQFPNYSSELNVNALELDDSALYLCASSLPSGGFSYNEQFFGPGTRLTVL.

The V gene is TRBV15, the J gene TRBJ2-7; TRBD2 matches 8 bases. Germline assignment: CDR1 LNHNV and CDR2 YYDKDF (reference sequence). This CDR3 contains 15 residues. Germline trimming cut 0 bases from V and 9 bases from J; bases unmatched to any gene: 10. The CDR3 loop reads CATSRESGGSYVQYF. The DNA of the CDR3 is TGTGCCACCAGCAGAGAAAGCGGGGGTTCTTATGTGCAGTACTTC.

CDR3 in amino acids: CASNEEVGSNQPQHF. In DNA form, the CDR3 reads TGTGCCAGCAACGAGGAGGTGGGTAGCAATCAGCCCCAGCATTTT. The J gene is TRBJ1-5, the V gene TRBV7-2; D uncertain. The ends were cut back, 7 bases at V and 0 bases at J, with 13 bases in the middle. The germline V gene encodes CDR1 SGHTA and CDR2 FQGNSA. This CDR3 is built from 15 residues.

This clone showed up just once. For the CDR3, the DNA is TGTGCCAGTAGTATCGAAGGCACGAGCACAGATACGCAGTATTTT. Its translation is CASSIEGTSTDTQYF. The chain links TRBV19 to TRBJ2-3; D unclear. Trimming removed 3 bases from V and 0 bases from J, with 10 bases in between. Per the germline V gene, CDR1 is LNHDA and CDR2 is SQIVND (reference sequence). This CDR3 spans 15 amino acids.

V gene TRBV18 combines with J gene TRBJ2-3; TRBD2 matches at 8 bases. Trimming cost V 2 bases and J 1 base; bases outside gene matches: 2. CDR1 is KGHSH and CDR2 is LQKENI in the germline V gene. The CDR3 totals 15 residues. The CDR3 DNA reads as TGTGCCAGCTCACCATCGCGGGGGGGCACAGATACGCAGTATTTT. The encoded protein is CASSPSRGGTDTQYF.

The chain is built from TRBV19 and TRBJ1-1; TRBD1 aligns across 8 bases. The CDR3 is 12 amino acids. Germline values: CDR1 LNHDA, CDR2 SQIVND (reference sequence). J gave up 7 bases and V 6 bases, and 4 bases lay outside the gene matches. CDR3 region: CASSQDRDEAFF. CDR3 nucleotides: TGTGCCAGTAGCCAGGACAGGGATGAAGCTTTCTTT.

The genes are TRBV7-9 and TRBJ2-7, with D perhaps matching TRBD1 or TRBD2 (5 bases each). V lost 1 base and J 0 bases, leaving 10 bases between the germline ends. There are 15 residues in the CDR3. Germline V lookup: CDR1 SEHNR, CDR2 FQNEAQ (reference sequence). This CDR3 is CASSLEGSSSYEQYF. DNA for the CDR3: TGTGCCAGCAGCTTAGAGGGGAGTAGCTCCTACGAGCAGTACTTC.